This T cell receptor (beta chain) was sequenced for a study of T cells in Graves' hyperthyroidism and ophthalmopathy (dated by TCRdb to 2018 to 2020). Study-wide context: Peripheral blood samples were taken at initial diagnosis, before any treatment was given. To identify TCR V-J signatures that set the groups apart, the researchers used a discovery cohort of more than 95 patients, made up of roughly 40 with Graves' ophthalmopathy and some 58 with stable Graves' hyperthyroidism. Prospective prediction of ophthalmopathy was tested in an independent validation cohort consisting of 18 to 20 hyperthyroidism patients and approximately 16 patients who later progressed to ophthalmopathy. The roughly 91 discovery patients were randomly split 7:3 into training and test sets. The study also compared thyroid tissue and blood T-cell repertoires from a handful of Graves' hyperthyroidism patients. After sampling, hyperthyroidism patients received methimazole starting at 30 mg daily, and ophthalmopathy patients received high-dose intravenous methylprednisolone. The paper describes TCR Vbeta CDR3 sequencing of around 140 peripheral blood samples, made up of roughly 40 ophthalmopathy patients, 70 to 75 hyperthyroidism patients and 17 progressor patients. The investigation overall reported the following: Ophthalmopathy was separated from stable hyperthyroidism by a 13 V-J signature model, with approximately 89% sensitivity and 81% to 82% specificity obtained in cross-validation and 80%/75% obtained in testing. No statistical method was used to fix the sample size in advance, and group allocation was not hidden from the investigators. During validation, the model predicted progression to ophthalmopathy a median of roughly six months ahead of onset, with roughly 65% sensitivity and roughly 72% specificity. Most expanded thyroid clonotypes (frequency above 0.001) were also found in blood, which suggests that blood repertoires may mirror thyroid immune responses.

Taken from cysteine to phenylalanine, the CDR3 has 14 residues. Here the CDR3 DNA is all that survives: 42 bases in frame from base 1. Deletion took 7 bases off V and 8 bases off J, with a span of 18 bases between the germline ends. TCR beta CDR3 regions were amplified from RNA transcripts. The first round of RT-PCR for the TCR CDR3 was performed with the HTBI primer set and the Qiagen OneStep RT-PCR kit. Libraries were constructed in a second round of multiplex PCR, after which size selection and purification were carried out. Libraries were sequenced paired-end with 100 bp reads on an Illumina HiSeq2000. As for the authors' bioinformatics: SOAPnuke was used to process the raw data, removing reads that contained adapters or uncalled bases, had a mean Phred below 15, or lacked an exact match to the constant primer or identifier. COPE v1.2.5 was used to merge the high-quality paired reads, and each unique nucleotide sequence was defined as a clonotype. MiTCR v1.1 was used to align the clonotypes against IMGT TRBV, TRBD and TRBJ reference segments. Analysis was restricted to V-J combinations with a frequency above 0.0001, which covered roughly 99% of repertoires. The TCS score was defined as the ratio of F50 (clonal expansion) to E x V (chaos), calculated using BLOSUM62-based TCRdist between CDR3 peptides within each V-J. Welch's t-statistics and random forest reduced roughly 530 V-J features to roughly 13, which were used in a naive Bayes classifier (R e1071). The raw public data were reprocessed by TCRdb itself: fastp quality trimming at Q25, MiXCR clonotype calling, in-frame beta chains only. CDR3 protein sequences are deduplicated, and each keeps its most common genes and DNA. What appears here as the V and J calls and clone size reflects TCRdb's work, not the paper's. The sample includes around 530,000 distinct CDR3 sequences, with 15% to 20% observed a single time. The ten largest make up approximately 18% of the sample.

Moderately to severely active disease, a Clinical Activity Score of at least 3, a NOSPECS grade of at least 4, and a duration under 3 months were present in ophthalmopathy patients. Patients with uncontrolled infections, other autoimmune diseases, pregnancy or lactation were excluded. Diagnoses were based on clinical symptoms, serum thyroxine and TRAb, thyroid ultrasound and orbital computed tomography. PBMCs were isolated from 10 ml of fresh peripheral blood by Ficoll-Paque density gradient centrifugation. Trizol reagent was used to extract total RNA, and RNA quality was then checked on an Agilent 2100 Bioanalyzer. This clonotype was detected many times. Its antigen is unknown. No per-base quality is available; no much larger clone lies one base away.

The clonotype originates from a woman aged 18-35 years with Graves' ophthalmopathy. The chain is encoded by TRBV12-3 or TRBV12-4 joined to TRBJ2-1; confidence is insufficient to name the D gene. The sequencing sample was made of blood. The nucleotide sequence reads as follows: TGTGCCAGCAACGAGGACGGAAGGGTGGATGAGCAGTTCTTC. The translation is CASNEDGRVDEQFF.